The T cell receptor beta chain described here comes from a study of yellow fever vaccine responses in identical twins. V lost 3 bases, J lost 1 base, and 9 bases lay in between. This CDR3 comprises 14 residues. Germline CDR1 is SNHLY and CDR2 is FYNNEI. TCRdb re-called the RT-PCR reads with MiXCR, one entry per CDR3 protein. Of around 13,000 distinct CDR3 sequences in the sample, about four fifths are singletons; the top ten hold over 1.5%. This TCR was recovered from a woman aged 18-29 years who received the yellow fever vaccine. Sequenced here: T cells from blood (PBMCs), unsorted or a sorted subset (not recorded which), sampled before or after yellow fever vaccination (not recorded which). The chain recombines TRBV2 with TRBJ2-5, with D unclear. CDR3 region: CASSDPRFQETQYF. The CDR3 DNA is TGTGCCAGCAGTGACCCCCGATTCCAAGAGACCCAGTACTTC. The full variable domain, with the rest looked up from reference TRBV2 and TRBJ2-5, is EPEVTQTPSHQVTQMGQEVILRCVPISNHLYFYWYRQILGQKVEFLVSFYNNEISEKSEIFDDQFSVERPDGSNFTLKIRSTKLEDSAMYFCASSDPRFQETQYFGPGTRLLVL.